The clone carrying this TCR beta chain came up many times. Its matching antigen is unknown. This sample stems from a study of neurological immune-mediated disorders. Notes on the study in general: No expanded-clone CDR3 amino acid sequence recurred across subjects, suggesting private TCR-beta repertoires.

The germline CDR1 and CDR2 sequences are ENHRY and SYGVKD. With 3 bases removed from V and 8 bases from J, the gap between germline ends came to 10 bases. The CDR3 has 12 amino acids. By 5'RACE with 10-nucleotide random UMIs, the cDNA was made. From the 5' RACE reads, TCRdb called clonotypes with MiXCR, one entry per CDR3 protein. This sample has some 42,000 distinct CDR3 sequences, with 11% found just once. For sorted libraries, the input was about a million CD4+ or CD8+ T cells. Sequences were obtained from CD4+ T cells from blood. V is TRBV10-3 and J is TRBJ1-1; no definite D call. The sequence came from a woman between 25 and 40 years old with HTLV-1-associated myelopathy (HAM/TSP). CDR3 nucleotide sequence: TGTGCCATCAGTGACGGCCCGTACGAAGCTTTCTTT. It is translated as CAISDGPYEAFF.